A single sample is the source of the 8 T cell receptor beta chains below, sequenced in a study of blood T cell repertoires in COVID-19. TCRdb keeps only in-frame clones here, not all; method: immunoSEQ multiplex PCR. This sample has approximately 350,000 clones, with roughly nine tenths found just once. Sequenced input: PBMCs or T cells enriched from blood (not recorded which). Source of these receptors: a woman in her 30s who had recovered from COVID-19.

The chain is built from TRBV5-1 and TRBJ2-7, with D possibly TRBD2 on 5 matching bases. Per germline, CDR1 SGHRS and CDR2 YFSETQ. The CDR3 length is 15 residues. V dropped 0 bases and J dropped 0 bases, with 10 bases sitting between them. CDR3 nucleotide sequence: TGCGCCAGCAGCTTGGACGTGGGAGCCTCCTACGAGCAGTACTTC. Translating gives CASSLDVGASYEQYF.

The chain joins TRBV13 to TRBJ1-4; 12 bases are a match to TRBD1. The CDR3 contains 16 residues. The trim removed 4 bases at V and 8 bases at J, leaving 8 bases unmatched. Germline values: CDR1 PRHDT, CDR2 FYEKMQ (reference sequence). CDR3 loop: CASSSGTGGASEKLFF. The DNA for the CDR3 is TGTGCCAGCAGCTCAGGGACAGGGGGCGCATCGGAAAAACTGTTTTTT.

The chain is built from TRBV19 and TRBJ1-5; D not certain. The CDR3 spans 15 residues. V was clipped by 5 bases and J by 1 base, with 12 bases between them. CDR1 and CDR2 from the germline V gene are LNHDA and SQIVND (reference sequence). The CDR3 is CASSSRLSSNQPQHF. DNA for the CDR3: TGTGCCAGTAGTTCCAGACTGTCCAGCAATCAGCCCCAGCATTTT.

The rearrangement links TRBV2 to TRBJ2-7; possible D gene TRBD1, 6 bases. This CDR3 has 15 amino acids. Trimming left V 2 bases short and J 0 bases short, with 11 bases between. Germline-derived CDR1 and CDR2 are SNHLY and FYNNEI. The CDR3 loop reads CASSESGRGSYEQYF. In DNA form, the CDR3 reads TGTGCCAGCAGTGAATCGGGCAGGGGCTCCTACGAGCAGTACTTC.

V and J are TRBV14 and TRBJ2-1, with 9 bases that match TRBD2. Germline V CDR1 and CDR2: SGHDN, FVKESK. Trimming took 0 bases from V and 8 from J; bases not matched to a gene: 5. The CDR3 spans 15 residues. CDR3 sequence (DNA): TGTGCCAGCAGCCAAGAAGCGGGAGGTGGATATGAGCAGTTCTTC. This codes for CASSQEAGGGYEQFF.

This chain links TRBV11-2 with TRBJ1-1; 7 bases map to TRBD1. Looked up from germline, CDR1 is SGHAT and CDR2 is FQNNGV. Trimming cost V 3 bases and J 10 bases; bases outside gene matches: 11. The CDR3 is 14 amino acids. CDR3 region: CASSFIEIRGVAFF. The CDR3 region has the DNA TGTGCCAGCAGCTTTATTGAAATCAGGGGGGTAGCTTTCTTT. Filled out from reference TRBV11-2 and TRBJ1-1, the complete variable domain reads EAGVAQSPRYKIIEKRQSVAFWCNPISGHATLYWYQQILGQGPKLLIQFQNNGVVDDSQLPKDRFSAERLKGVDSTLKIQPAKLEDSAVYLCASSFIEIRGVAFFGQGTRLTVV.

This chain links TRBV9 with TRBJ1-3; tentatively, D is TRBD1 (6 bases). The CDR3 consists of 15 residues. The V and J ends lost 6 bases and 0 bases respectively, with 13 bases between them. Germline-derived CDR1 and CDR2 are SGDLS and YYNGEE. DNA of the CDR3: TGTGCCAGCATCGGCGGGGGGCTCTCTGGAAACACCATATATTTT. Protein product: CASIGGGLSGNTIYF.

This chain uses TRBV5-5 with TRBJ1-6; 11 nucleotides match TRBD1. CDR1 is SGHKS, CDR2 YYEKEE, per germline (reference sequence). Unmatched junction bases numbered 7, after V lost 4 bases and J lost 13 bases. CDR3 length: 14 residues. CDR3 nucleotide sequence: TGTGCCAGCAGCGCGGGACAGGGGGTTGGGCCCCTCCACTTT. Amino acid sequence: CASSAGQGVGPLHF.